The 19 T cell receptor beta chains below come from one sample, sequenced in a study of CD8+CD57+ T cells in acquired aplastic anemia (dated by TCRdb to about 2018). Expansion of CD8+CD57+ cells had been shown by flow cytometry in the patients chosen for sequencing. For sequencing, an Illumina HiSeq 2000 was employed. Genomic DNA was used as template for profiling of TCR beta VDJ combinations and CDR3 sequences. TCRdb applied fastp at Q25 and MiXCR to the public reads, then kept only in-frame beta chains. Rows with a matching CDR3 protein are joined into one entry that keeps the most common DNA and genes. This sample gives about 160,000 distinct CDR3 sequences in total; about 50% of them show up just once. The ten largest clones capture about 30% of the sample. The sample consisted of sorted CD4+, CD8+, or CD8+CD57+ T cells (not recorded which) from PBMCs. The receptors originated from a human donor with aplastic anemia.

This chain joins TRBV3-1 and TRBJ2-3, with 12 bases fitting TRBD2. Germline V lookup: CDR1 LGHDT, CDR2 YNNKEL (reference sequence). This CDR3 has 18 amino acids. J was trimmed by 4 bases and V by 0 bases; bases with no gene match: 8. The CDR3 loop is CASSQDRLAGASADTQYF. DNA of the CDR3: TGTGCCAGCAGCCAAGACCGACTAGCGGGAGCTTCGGCAGATACGCAGTATTTT.

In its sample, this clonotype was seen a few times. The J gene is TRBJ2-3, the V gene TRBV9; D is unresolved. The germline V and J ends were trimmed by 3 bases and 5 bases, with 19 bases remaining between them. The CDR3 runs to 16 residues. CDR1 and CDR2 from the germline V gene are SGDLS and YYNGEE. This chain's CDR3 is CASSGHGGEWGDTQYF. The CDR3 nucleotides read TGTGCCAGCAGCGGTCACGGTGGAGAGTGGGGAGATACGCAGTATTTT.

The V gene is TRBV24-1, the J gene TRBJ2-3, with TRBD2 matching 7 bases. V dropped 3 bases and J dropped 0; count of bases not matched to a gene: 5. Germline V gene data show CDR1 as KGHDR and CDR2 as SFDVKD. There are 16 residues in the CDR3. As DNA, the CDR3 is TGTGCCACCAGTGATCGCGGACTAGATAGCACAGATACGCAGTATTTT. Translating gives CATSDRGLDSTDTQYF.

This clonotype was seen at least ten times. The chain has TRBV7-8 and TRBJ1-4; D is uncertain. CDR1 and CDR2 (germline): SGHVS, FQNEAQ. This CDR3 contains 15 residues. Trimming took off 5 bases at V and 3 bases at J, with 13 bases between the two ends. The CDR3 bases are TGTGCCAGCAGCCCCCTAGGAGATCCTAATGAAAAACTGTTTTTT. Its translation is CASSPLGDPNEKLFF. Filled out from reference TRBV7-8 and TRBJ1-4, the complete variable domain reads GAGVSQSPRYKVAKRGQDVALRCDPISGHVSLFWYQQALGQGPEFLTYFQNEAQLDKSGLPSDRFFAERPEGSVSTLKIQRTQQEDSAVYLCASSPLGDPNEKLFFGSGTQLSVL.

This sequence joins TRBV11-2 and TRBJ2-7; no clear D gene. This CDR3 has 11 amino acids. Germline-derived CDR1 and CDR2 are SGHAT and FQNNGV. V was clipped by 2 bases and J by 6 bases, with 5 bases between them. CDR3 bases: TGTGCCAGCAGCTTAACGTCCGAGCAGTACTTC. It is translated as CASSLTSEQYF.

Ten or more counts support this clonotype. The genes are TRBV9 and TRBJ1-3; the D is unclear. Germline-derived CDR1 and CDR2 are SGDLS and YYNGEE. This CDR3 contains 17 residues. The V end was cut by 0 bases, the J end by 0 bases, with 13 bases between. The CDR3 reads CASSVAGRRSSGNTIYF. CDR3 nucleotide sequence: TGTGCCAGCAGCGTAGCGGGCAGGAGAAGCTCTGGAAACACCATATATTTT.

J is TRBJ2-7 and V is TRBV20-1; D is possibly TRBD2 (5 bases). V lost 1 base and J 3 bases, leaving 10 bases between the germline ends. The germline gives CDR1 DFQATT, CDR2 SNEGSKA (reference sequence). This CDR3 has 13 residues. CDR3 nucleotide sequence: TGCAGTGCTAGAGTCGAGGGAAACTACGAGCAGTACTTC. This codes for CSARVEGNYEQYF.

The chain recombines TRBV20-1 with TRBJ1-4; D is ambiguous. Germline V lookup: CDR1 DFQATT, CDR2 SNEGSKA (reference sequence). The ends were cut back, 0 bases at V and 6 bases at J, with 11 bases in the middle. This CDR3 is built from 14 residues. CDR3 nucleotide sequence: TGCAGTGCTAGAGACCGACGGAGAGATGAAAAACTGTTTTTT. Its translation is CSARDRRRDEKLFF.

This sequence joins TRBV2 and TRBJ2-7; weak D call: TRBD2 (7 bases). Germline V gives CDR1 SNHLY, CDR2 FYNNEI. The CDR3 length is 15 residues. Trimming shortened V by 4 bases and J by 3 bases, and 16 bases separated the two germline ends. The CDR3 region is CASSGFGGQFYEQYF. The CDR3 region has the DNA TGTGCCAGCAGTGGGTTCGGGGGGCAGTTCTACGAGCAGTACTTC.

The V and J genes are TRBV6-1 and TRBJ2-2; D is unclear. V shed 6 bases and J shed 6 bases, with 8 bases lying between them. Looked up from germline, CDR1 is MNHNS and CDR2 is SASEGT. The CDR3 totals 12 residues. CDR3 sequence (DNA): TGTGCCAGCAGGATAGAGGCCGGGGAGCTGTTTTTT. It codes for CASRIEAGELFF.

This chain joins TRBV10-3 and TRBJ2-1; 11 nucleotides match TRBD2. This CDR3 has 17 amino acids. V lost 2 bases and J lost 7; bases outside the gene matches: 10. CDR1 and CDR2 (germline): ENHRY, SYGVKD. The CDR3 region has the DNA TGTGCCATCAGTGAGCCGTTTAGCGGGGGGGCGAGAAATGAGCAGTTCTTC. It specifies CAISEPFSGGARNEQFF.

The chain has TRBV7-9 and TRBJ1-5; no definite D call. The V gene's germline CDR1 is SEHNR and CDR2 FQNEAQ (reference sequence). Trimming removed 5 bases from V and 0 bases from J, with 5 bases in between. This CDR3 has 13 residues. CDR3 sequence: CASSQYSNQPQHF. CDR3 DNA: TGTGCCAGCAGCCAATATAGCAATCAGCCCCAGCATTTT.

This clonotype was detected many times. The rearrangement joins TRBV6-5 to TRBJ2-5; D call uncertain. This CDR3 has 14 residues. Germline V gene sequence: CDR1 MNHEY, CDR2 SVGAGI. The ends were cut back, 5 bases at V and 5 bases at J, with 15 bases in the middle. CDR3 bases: TGTGCCAGCAGTACCCTATCGGTCGGGGAGACCCAGTACTTC. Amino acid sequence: CASSTLSVGETQYF.

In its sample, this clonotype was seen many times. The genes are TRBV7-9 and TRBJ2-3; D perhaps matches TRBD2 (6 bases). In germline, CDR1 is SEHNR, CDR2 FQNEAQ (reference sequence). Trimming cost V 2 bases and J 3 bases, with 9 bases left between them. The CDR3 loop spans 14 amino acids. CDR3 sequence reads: CASSLPGGTDTQYF. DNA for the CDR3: TGTGCCAGCAGCTTACCCGGAGGGACAGATACGCAGTATTTT.

CDR3 nucleotide sequence: TGTGCCAGCAGTACACAGGGGGCTCTTGAAGCTTTCTTT. It encodes CASSTQGALEAFF. The chain links TRBV12-3 or TRBV12-4 to TRBJ1-1, with 9 bases aligning to TRBD1. V trimming: 5 bases; J trimming: 7 bases; junction bases outside the gene matches: 5. The length of the CDR3 is 13 residues.

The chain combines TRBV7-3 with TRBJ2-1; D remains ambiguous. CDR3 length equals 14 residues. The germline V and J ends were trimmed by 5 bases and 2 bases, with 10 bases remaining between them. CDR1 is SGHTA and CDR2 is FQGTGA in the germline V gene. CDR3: CASSVSRTYNEQFF. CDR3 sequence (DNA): TGTGCCAGCAGCGTTAGTAGGACCTACAATGAGCAGTTCTTC.

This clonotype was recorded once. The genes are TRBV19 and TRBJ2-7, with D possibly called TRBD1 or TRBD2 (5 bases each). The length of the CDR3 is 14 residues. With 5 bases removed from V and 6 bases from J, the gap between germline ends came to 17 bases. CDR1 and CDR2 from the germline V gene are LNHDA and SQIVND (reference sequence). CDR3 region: CASSPRAGTGEQYF. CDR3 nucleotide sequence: TGTGCCAGTAGTCCAAGGGCAGGGACGGGCGAGCAGTACTTC.

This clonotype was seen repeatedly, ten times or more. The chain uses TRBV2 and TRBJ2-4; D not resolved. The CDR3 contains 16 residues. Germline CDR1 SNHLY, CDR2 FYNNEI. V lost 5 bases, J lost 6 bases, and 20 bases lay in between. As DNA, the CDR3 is TGTGCCAGCAGTAGAGAATTGAATACGCCGACAAACATTCAGTACTTC. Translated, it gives CASSRELNTPTNIQYF.

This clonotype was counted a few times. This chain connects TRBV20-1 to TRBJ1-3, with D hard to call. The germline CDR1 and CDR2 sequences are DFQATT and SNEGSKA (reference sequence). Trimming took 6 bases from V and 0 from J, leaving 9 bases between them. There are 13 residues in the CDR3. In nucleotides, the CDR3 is TGCAGTGCGGGAGGCTCCTCTGGAAACACCATATATTTT. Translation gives CSAGGSSGNTIYF.